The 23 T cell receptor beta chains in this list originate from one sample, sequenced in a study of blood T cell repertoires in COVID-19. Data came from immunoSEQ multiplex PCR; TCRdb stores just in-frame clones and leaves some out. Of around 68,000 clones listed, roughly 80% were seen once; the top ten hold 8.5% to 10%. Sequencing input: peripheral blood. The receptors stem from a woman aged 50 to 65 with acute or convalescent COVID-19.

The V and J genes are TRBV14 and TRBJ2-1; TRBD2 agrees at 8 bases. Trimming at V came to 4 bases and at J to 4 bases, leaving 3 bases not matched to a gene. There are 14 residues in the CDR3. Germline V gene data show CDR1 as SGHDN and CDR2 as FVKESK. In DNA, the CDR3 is TGTGCCAGCAGCCCATCTAGCGGGTACAATGAGCAGTTCTTC. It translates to CASSPSSGYNEQFF.

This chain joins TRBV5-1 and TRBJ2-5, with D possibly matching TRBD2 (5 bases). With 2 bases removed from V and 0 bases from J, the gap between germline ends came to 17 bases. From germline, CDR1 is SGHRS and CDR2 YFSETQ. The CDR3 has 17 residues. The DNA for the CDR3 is TGCGCCAGCAGCTTCCCCAATACAAAGGACTACCAAGAGACCCAGTACTTC. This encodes CASSFPNTKDYQETQYF.

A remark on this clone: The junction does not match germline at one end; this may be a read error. The CDR3 is CSVGAGRELF. CDR3 coding DNA: TGCAGTGTTGGTGCGGGTCGGGAGTTGTTC. The chain recombines TRBV20-1 with TRBJ2-4; D possibly corresponds to TRBD2 (6 bases). The CDR3 consists of 10 residues. Per germline, CDR1 DFQATT and CDR2 SNEGSKA (reference sequence).

The CDR3 DNA follows: TGTGCCAGCAGCCGCCGAACGACAGGGGAGTGGACTTATGGCTACACCTTC. This translates into CASSRRTTGEWTYGYTF. V gene TRBV7-2 combines with J gene TRBJ1-2; 8 nucleotides align to TRBD1. The CDR3 has 17 amino acids. Germline CDR1 is SGHTA and CDR2 is FQGNSA. V dropped 5 bases and J dropped 5; count of bases not matched to a gene: 16.

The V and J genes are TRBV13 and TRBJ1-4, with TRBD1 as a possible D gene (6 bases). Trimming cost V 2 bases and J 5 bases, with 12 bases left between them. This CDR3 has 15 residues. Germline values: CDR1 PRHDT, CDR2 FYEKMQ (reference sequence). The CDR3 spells CASSLKAGANEKLFF. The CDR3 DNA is TGTGCCAGCAGCTTAAAAGCAGGGGCAAATGAAAAACTGTTTTTT.

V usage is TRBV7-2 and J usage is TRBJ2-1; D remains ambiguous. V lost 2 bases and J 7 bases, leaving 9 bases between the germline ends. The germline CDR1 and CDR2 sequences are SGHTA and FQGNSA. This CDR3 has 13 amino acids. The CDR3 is CASSLSTVNEQFF. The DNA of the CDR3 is TGTGCCAGCAGCTTAAGTACGGTGAATGAGCAGTTCTTC.

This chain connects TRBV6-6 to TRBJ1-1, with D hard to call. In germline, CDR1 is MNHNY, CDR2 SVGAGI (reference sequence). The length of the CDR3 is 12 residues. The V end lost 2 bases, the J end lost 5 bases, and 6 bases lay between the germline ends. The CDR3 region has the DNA TGTGCCAGCAGTTACGGTGAGACTGAAGCTTTCTTT. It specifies CASSYGETEAFF.

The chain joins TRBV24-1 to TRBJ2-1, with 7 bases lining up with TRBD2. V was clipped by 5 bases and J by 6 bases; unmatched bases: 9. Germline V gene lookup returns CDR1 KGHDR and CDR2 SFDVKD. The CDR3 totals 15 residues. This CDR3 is CATSGWASGGNEQFF. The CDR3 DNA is TGTGCCACCAGTGGGTGGGCATCGGGGGGCAATGAGCAGTTCTTC.

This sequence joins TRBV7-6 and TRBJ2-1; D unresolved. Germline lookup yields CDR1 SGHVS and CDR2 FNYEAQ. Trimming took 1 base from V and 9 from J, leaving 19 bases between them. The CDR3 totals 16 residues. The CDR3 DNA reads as TGTGCCAGCAGCTTAGAGGCCGGTTCAAGTTCGGGTGAGCAGTTCTTC. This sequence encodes CASSLEAGSSSGEQFF.

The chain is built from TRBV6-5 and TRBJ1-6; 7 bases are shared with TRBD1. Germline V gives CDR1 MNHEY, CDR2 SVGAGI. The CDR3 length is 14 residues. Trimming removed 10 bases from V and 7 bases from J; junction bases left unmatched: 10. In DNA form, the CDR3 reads TGTGCCACGTCAACAGGGGTTAAGAATTCACCCCTCCACTTT. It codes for CATSTGVKNSPLHF.

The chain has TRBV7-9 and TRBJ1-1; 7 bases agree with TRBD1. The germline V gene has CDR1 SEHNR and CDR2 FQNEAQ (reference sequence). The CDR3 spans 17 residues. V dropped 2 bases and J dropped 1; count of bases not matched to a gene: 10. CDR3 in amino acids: CASSLMGATGSNTEAFF. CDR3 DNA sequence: TGTGCCAGCAGCTTAATGGGAGCGACAGGGTCGAACACTGAAGCTTTCTTT.

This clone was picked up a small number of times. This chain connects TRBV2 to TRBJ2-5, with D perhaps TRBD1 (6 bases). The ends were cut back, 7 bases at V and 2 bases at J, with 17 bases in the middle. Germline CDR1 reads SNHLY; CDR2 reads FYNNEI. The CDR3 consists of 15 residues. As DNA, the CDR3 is TGTGCCAGCACCTTACAGGGTGGGACACAAGAGACCCAGTACTTC. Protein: CASTLQGGTQETQYF.

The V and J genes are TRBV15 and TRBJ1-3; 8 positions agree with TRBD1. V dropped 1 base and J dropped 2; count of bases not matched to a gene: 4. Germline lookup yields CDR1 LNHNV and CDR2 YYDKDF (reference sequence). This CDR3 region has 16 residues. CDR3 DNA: TGTGCCACCAGCAGAGGGACAGGGATTACTGGAAACACCATATATTTT. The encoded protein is CATSRGTGITGNTIYF.

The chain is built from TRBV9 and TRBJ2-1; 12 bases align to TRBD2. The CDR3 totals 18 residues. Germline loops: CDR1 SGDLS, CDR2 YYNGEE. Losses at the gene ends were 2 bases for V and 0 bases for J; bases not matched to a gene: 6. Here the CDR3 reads CASSVFGTSGFSYNEQFF. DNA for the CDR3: TGTGCCAGCAGCGTGTTTGGGACTAGCGGGTTCTCCTACAATGAGCAGTTCTTC.

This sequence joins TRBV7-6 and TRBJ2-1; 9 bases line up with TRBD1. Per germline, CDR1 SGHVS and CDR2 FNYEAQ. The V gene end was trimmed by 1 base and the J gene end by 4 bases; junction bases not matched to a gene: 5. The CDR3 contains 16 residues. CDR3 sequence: CASSLVGGTGYNEQFF. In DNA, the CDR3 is TGTGCCAGCAGCTTAGTGGGCGGGACAGGGTACAATGAGCAGTTCTTC.

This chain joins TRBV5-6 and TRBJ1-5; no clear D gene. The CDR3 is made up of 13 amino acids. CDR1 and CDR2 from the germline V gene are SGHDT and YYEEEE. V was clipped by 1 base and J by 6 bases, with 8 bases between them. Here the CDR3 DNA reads TGTGCCAGCAGCTTGCAATCGGGTCAGCCCCAGCATTTT. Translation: CASSLQSGQPQHF. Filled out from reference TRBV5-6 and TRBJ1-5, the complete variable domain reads DAGVTQSPTHLIKTRGQQVTLRCSPKSGHDTVSWYQQALGQGPQFIFQYYEEEERQRGNFPDRFSGHQFPNYSSELNVNALLLGDSALYLCASSLQSGQPQHFGDGTRLSIL.

In nucleotides, the CDR3 is TGTGCCAGCAGTAACTACGGGCCCGAGGGTAAAGCTTTCTTT. It yields the protein CASSNYGPEGKAFF. The chain combines TRBV6-2 or TRBV6-3 with TRBJ1-1; D is unresolved. CDR1 is MNHEY, CDR2 SVGEGT, per germline. With 5 bases removed from V and 9 bases from J, the gap between germline ends came to 19 bases. This CDR3 is built from 14 residues.

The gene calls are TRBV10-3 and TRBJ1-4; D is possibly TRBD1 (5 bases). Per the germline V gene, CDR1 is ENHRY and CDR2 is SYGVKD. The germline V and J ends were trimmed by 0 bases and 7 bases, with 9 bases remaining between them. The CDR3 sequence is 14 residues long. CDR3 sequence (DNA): TGTGCCATCAGTGAGTCGTCAAGGGGTGAAAAACTGTTTTTT. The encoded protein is CAISESSRGEKLFF.

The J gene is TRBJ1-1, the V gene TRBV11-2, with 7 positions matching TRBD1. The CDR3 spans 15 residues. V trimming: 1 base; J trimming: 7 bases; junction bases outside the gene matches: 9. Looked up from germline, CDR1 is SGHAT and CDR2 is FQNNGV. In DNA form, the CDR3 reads TGTGCCAGCAGCTTAGTTAGGGGGCAAATCGATGAAGCTTTCTTT. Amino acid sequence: CASSLVRGQIDEAFF.

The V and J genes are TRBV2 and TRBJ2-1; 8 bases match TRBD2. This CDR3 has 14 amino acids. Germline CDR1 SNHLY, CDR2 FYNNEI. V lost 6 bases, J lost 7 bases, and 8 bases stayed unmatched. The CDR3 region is CASSGGATSNEQFF. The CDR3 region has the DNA TGTGCCAGCAGCGGGGGGGCCACAAGTAATGAGCAGTTCTTC.

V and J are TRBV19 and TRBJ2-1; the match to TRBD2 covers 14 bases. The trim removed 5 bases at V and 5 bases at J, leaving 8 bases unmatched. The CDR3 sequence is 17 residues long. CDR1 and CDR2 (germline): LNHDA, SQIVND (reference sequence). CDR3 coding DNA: TGTGCCAGTAGTTCCTGGACTAGCGGGAGGAGCCACAATGAGCAGTTCTTC. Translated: CASSSWTSGRSHNEQFF.

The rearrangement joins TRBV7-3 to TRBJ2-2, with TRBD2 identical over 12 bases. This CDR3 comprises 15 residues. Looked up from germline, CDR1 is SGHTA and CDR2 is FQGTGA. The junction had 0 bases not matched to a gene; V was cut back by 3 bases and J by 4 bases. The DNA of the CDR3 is TGTGCCAGCAGCTTGGGACTAGCGGGCACCGGGGAGCTGTTTTTT. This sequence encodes CASSLGLAGTGELFF.

The CDR3 reads CASSTSGTGNEQYF. In DNA form, the CDR3 reads TGTGCCAGCAGCACTAGTGGGACAGGGAACGAGCAGTACTTC. The chain links TRBV7-8 to TRBJ2-7, with 9 positions matching TRBD1. Germline lookup yields CDR1 SGHVS and CDR2 FQNEAQ. The length of the CDR3 is 14 residues. The junction had 7 bases not matched to a gene; V was cut back by 5 bases and J by 5 bases.